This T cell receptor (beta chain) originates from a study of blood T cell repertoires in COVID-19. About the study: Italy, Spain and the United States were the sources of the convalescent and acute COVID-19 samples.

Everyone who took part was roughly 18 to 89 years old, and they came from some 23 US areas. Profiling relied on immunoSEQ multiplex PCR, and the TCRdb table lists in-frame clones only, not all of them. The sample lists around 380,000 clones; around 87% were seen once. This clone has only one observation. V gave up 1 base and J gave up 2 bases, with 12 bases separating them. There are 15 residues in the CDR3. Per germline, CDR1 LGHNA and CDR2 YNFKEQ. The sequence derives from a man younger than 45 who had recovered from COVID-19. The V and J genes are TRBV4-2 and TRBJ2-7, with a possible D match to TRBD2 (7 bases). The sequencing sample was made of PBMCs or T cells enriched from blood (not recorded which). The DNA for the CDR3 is TGTGCCAGCAGCCAAGCTGCGGGGGCGGCCTACGAGCAGTACTTC. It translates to CASSQAAGAAYEQYF.